This T cell receptor beta chain was identified during a study of cytomegalovirus exposure and HLA in healthy donors. The study's findings and limits: The listing of 150 to 200 TCR beta chains classed them as cytomegalovirus-associated. The CMV antigen specificity of a few CMV-associated chains was confirmed through in vitro analysis.

Trimming stripped 0 bases from V and 3 bases from J, with 14 bases between. Germline V gene sequence: CDR1 SNHLY, CDR2 FYNNEI. There are 17 residues in the CDR3. To note about this clone: Its specificity is not known.

The method was immunoSEQ multiplex PCR; TCRdb's version includes in-frame clones alone and lacks a portion of them. The sample has some 350,000 clones, around 90% seen once. The sample comprised PBMCs. The clonotype was recovered from a woman in her thirties in good health and CMV-seropositive. The chain combines TRBV2 with TRBJ1-4; a possible D gene is TRBD1 (5 bases). Written as DNA, the CDR3 is TGTGCCAGCAGTGAAGCCTCCCCGGGACGGCCTAATGAAAAACTGTTTTTT. Protein sequence: CASSEASPGRPNEKLFF.